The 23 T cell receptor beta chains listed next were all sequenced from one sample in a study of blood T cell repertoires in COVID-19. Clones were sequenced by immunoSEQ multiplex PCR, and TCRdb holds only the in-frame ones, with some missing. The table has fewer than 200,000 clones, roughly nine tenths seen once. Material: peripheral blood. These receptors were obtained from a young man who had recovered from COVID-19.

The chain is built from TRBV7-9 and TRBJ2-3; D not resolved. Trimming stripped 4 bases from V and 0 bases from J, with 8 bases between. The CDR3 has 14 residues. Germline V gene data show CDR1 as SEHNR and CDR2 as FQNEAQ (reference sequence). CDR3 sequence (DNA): TGTGCCAGCAGCTCCGTGGGCAGCACAGATACGCAGTATTTT. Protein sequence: CASSSVGSTDTQYF.

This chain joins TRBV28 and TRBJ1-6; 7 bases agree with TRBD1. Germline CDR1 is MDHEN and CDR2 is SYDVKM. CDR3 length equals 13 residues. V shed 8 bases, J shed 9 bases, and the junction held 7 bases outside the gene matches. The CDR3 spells CASLGGAGSPLHF. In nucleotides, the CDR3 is TGTGCCAGCTTAGGGGGCGCGGGTTCACCCCTCCACTTT.

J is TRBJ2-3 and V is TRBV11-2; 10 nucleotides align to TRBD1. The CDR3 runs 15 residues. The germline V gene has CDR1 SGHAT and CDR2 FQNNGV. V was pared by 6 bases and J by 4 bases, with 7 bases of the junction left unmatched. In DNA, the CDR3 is TGTGCCAGCAGTCCGGGACAGGGGTTTTCAGATACGCAGTATTTT. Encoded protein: CASSPGQGFSDTQYF.

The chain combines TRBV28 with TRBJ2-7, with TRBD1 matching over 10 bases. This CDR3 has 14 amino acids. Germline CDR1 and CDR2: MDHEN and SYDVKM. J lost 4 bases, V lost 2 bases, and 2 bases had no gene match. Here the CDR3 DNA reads TGTGCCAGCAGTTTAGACAGGGGGCCATACGAGCAGTACTTC. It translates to CASSLDRGPYEQYF.

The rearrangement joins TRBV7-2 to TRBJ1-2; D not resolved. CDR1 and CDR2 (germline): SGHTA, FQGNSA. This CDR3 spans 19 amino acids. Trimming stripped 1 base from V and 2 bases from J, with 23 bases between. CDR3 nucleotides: TGTGCCAGCAGCTTAGAGGGAGATTTGATTTGGCAAACAAACTATGGCTACACCTTC. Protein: CASSLEGDLIWQTNYGYTF.

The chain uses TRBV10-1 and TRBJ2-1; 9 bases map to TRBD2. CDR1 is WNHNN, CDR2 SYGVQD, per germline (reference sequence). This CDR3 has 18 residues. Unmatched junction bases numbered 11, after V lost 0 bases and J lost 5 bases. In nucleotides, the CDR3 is TGCGCCAGCAGTGAGTCGACGAGGAGGACTAGCGCCCACAATGAGCAGTTCTTC. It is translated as CASSESTRRTSAHNEQFF.

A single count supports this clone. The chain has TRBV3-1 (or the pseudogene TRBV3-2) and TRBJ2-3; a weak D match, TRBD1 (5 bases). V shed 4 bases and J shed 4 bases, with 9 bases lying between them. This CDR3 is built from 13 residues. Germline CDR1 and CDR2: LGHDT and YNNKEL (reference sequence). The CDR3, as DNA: TGTGCCAGCAGCCTATCAGGGCCAGATACGCAGTATTTT. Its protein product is CASSLSGPDTQYF.

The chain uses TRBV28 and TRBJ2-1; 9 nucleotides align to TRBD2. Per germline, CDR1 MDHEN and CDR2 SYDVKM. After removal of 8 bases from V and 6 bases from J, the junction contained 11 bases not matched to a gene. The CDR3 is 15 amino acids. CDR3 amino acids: CASLLTGTSPNEQFF. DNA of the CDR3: TGTGCCAGCCTTCTTACCGGGACTAGCCCCAATGAGCAGTTCTTC.

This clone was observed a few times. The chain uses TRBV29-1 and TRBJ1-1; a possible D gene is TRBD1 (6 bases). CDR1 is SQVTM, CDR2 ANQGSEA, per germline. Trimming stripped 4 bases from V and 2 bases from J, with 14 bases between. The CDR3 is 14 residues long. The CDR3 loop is CSVVGDTRNTEAFF. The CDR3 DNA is TGCAGCGTTGTCGGGGACACAAGAAACACTGAAGCTTTCTTT.

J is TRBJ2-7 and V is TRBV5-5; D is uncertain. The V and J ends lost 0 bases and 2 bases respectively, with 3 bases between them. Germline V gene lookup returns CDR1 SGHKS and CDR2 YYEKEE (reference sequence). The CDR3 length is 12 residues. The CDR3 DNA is TGTGCCAGCAGCTTGGAGCCCTACGAGCAGTACTTC. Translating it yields CASSLEPYEQYF.

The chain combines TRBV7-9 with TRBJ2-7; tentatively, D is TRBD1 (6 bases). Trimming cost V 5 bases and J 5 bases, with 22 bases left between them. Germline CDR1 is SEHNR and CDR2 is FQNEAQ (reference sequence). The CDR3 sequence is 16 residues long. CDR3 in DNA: TGTGCCAGCAGCCCTCCAGAACAGGGCTTAGGCCACGAGCAGTACTTC. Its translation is CASSPPEQGLGHEQYF.

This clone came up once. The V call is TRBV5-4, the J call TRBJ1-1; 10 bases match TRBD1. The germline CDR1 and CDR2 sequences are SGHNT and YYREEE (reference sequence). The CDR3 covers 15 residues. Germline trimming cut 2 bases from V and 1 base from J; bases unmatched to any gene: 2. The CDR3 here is CASSFRQGANTEAFF. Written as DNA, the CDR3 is TGTGCCAGCAGCTTCCGACAGGGGGCGAACACTGAAGCTTTCTTT.

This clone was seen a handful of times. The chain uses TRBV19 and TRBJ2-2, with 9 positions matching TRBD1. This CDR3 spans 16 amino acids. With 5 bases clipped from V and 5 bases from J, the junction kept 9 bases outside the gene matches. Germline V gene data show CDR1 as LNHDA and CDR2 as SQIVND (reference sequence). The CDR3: CASSVLTGGGTGELFF. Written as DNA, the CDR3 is TGTGCCAGTAGTGTCCTGACAGGGGGAGGGACCGGGGAGCTGTTTTTT.

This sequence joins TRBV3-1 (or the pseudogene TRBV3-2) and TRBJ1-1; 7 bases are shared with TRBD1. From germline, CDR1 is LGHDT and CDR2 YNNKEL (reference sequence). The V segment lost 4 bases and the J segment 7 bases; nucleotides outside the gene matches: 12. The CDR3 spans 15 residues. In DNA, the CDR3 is TGTGCCAGCAGCCTCCGACAGGGTCAAAGCAATGAAGCTTTCTTT. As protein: CASSLRQGQSNEAFF.

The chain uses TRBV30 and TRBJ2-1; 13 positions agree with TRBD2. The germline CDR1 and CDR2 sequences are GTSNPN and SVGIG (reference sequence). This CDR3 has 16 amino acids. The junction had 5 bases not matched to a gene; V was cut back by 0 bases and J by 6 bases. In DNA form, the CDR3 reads TGTGCCTGGAGTGTCGGGACTAGCGGGACCTTCAATGAGCAGTTCTTC. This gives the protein CAWSVGTSGTFNEQFF.

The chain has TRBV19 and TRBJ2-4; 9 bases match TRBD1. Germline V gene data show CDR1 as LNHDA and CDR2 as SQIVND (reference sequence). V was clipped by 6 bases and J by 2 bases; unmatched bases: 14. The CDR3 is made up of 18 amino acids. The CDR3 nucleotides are TGTGCCAGTAGGCCGCAAACGGGACAGGGTATAACCAAAAACATTCAGTACTTC. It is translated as CASRPQTGQGITKNIQYF.

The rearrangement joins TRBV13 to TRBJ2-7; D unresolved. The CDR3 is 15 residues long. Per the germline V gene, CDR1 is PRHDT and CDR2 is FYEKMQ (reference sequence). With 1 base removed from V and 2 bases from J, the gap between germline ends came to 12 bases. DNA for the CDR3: TGTGCCAGCAGCTTAGAGCGCACCCCTACCTACGAGCAGTACTTC. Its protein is CASSLERTPTYEQYF.

CDR3 in amino acids: CAWSFRRGEAFF. CDR3 DNA: TGTGCCTGGAGTTTCCGACGGGGTGAAGCTTTCTTT. The rearrangement uses TRBV30 and TRBJ1-1; no clear D. CDR1 is GTSNPN, CDR2 SVGIG, per germline (reference sequence). Trimming stripped 2 bases from V and 7 bases from J, with 11 bases between. The CDR3 runs to 12 residues.

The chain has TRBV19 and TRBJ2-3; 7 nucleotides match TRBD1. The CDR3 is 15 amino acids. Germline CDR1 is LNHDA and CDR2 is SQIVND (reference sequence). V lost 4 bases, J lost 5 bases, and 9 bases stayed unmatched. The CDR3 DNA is TGTGCCAGTAGTAAGACAGGGACCCAAGGAGATACGCAGTATTTT. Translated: CASSKTGTQGDTQYF.

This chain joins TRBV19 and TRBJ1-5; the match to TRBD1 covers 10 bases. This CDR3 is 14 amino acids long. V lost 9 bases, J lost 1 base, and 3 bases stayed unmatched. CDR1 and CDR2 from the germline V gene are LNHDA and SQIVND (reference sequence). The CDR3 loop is CASWDRGSNQPQHF. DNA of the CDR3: TGTGCCAGCTGGGACAGGGGAAGCAATCAGCCCCAGCATTTT.

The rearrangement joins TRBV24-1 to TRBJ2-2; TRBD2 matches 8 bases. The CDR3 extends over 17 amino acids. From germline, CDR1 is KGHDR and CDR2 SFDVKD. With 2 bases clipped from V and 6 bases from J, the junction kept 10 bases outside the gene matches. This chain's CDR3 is CATSDSSGRSSAGELFF. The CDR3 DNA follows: TGTGCCACCAGTGATTCAAGCGGGAGATCGAGTGCCGGGGAGCTGTTTTTT.

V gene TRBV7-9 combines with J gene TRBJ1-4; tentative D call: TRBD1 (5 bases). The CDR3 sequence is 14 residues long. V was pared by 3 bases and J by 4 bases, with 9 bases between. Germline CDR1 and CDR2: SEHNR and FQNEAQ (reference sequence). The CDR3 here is CASSFQQDNEKLFF. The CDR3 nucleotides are TGTGCCAGCAGCTTTCAACAGGATAATGAAAAACTGTTTTTT. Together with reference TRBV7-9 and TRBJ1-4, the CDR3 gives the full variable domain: DTGVSQNPRHKITKRGQNVTFRCDPISEHNRLYWYRQTLGQGPEFLTYFQNEAQLEKSRLLSDRFSAERPKGSFSTLEIQRTEQGDSAMYLCASSFQQDNEKLFFGSGTQLSVL.

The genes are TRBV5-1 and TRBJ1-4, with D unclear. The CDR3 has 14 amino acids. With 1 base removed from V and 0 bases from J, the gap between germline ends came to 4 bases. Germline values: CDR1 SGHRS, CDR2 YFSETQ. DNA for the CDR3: TGCGCCAGCAGCTTGCAGACAACTAATGAAAAACTGTTTTTT. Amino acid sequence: CASSLQTTNEKLFF. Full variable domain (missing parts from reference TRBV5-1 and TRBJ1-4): KAGVTQTPRYLIKTRGQQVTLSCSPISGHRSVSWYQQTPGQGLQFLFEYFSETQRNKGNFPGRFSGRQFSNSRSEMNVSTLELGDSALYLCASSLQTTNEKLFFGSGTQLSVL.